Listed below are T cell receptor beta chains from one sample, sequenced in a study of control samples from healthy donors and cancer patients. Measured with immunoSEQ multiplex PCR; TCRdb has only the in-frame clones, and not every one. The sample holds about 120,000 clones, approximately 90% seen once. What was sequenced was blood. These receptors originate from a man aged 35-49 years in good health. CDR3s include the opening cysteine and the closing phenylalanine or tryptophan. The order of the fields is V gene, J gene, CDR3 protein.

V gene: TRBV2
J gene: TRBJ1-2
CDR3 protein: CASSPYFQNYGYTF

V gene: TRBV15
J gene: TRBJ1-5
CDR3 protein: CATSEGLQPQHF

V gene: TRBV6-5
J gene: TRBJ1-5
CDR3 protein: CAIGTGGDQPQHF

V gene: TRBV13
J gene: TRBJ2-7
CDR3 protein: CASSPGNLEQYF

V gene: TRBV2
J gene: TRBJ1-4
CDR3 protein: CASQASTNEKLFF

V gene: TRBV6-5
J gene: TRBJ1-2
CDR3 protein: CASSPTGGGYYGYTF

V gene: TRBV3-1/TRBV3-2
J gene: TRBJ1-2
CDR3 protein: CASSQGGPGSYGYTF

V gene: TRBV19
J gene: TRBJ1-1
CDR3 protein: CASTWGQLLNTEAFF

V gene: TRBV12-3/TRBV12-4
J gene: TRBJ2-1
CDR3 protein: CASSLTQAYEQFF

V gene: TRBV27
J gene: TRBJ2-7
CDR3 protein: CASSLGGTYEQYF

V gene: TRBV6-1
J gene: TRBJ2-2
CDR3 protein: CASSEISSGGYTGELFF

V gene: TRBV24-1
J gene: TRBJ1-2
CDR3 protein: CATSSGSGYGYTF

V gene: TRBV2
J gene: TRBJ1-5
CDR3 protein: CASNPSGQLGQPQHF

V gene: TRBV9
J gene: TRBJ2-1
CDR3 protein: CASSVGEGYNEQFF

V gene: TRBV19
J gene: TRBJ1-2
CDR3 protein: CASSIHPGETDGYTF

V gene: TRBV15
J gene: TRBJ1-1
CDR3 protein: CATSSRDRVNTEAFF

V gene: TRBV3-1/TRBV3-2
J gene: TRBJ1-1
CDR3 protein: CASSQPQGKRTEAFF

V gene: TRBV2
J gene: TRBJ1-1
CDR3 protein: CASSDRGYTEAFF

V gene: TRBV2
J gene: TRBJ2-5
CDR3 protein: CASSEDLAGARPETQYF

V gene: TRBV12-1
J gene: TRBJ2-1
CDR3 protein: CASSLGGSSGDYNEQFF

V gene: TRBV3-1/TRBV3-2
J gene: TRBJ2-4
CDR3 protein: CASSQDPPGGRDIQYF

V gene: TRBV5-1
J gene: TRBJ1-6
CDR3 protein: CASSFSLRENVDSPLHF

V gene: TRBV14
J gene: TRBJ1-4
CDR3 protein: CASSQTGWEKLFF

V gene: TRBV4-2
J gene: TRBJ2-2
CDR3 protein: CASSRPDGGAGTGELFF

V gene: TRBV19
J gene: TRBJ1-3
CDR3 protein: CASSSNPHREPGNTIYF

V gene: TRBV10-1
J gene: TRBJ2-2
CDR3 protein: CASSESRGGTGELFF